The 21 T cell receptor beta chains in this list originate from one sample, sequenced in a study of human T cells and chemical hapten exposure. TCRdb ran MiXCR on the RACE reads and lists one entry per CDR3 protein. The data contain a few hundred thousand distinct CDR3 sequences, roughly 6% of them singletons. Specified time point: patch test 2, 6 weeks after DPC sensitization. Indicated treatment: therapeutic diphenylcyclopropenone sensitization with weekly scalp DPC. This specimen was whole blood, taken in connection with sensitization to the hapten diphenylcyclopropenone (DPC). Source of these receptors: a woman aged 18-35 years with alopecia areata. Some clones in this sample may be carry-over from other donors' samples.

This chain connects TRBV2 to TRBJ1-6; 7 nucleotides align to TRBD1. CDR1 is SNHLY, CDR2 FYNNEI, per germline. The CDR3 loop spans 15 amino acids. With 6 bases clipped from V and 7 bases from J, the junction kept 9 bases outside the gene matches. CDR3 protein: CASRGGDSPNSPLHF. The CDR3 nucleotides are TGTGCCAGCAGGGGGGGGGACAGCCCGAATTCACCCCTCCACTTT.

In its sample, this clonotype was seen many times. J is TRBJ2-7 and V is TRBV2; D may match TRBD1 or TRBD2 (5 bases each). Per germline, CDR1 SNHLY and CDR2 FYNNEI. There are 14 residues in the CDR3. Trimming removed 7 bases from V and 5 bases from J, with 18 bases in between. CDR3 nucleotides: TGTGCCAGCATTTGGGACGGGACCCTTAACGAGCAGTACTTC. It yields the protein CASIWDGTLNEQYF.

This chain uses TRBV20-1 with TRBJ2-2; possible D gene TRBD1, 5 bases. This CDR3 has 16 residues. Trimming stripped 1 base from V and 0 bases from J, with 12 bases between. CDR1 is DFQATT and CDR2 is SNEGSKA in the germline V gene (reference sequence). The CDR3 DNA reads TGCAGTGCTAGAGGTCCAGGGCAAACGAACACCGGGGAGCTGTTTTTT. It specifies CSARGPGQTNTGELFF.

This clonotype was picked up a small number of times. This chain uses TRBV7-2 with TRBJ1-1, with D possibly matching TRBD1 (5 bases). Trimming cost V 0 bases and J 4 bases, with 6 bases left between them. Germline CDR1 is SGHTA and CDR2 is FQGNSA. This CDR3 comprises 13 residues. CDR3 DNA: TGTGCCAGCAGCTTAGCTGACAGCACTGAAGCTTTCTTT. Translating it yields CASSLADSTEAFF.

The table lists this clonotype with a few counts. The V gene is TRBV10-3, the J gene TRBJ2-3, with 7 bases that match TRBD2. Germline V lookup: CDR1 ENHRY, CDR2 SYGVKD. There are 16 residues in the CDR3. V lost 10 bases and J lost 0; bases outside the gene matches: 13. The CDR3 region has the DNA TGTGCCACCTGGTCGTCCGGGGGGACTAGCACAGATACGCAGTATTTT. Residues: CATWSSGGTSTDTQYF.

The chain employs TRBV12-3 or TRBV12-4 and TRBJ1-2; 8 bases align to TRBD1. This CDR3 spans 12 amino acids. V lost 5 bases to trimming and J lost 7 bases; unmatched junction nucleotides: 3. Written as DNA, the CDR3 is TGTGCCAGCAGTCGTGACAGGGGTGGCTACACCTTC. This codes for CASSRDRGGYTF.

The J gene is TRBJ2-3, the V gene TRBV7-2, with 10 bases matching TRBD2. V trimming: 4 bases; J trimming: 3 bases; junction bases outside the gene matches: 4. This CDR3 comprises 15 residues. Looked up from germline, CDR1 is SGHTA and CDR2 is FQGNSA. Here the CDR3 reads CASSSILAGTDTQYF. As DNA, the CDR3 is TGTGCCAGCAGCTCCATACTAGCGGGGACAGATACGCAGTATTTT.

The genes are TRBV7-9 and TRBJ1-6; D is possibly TRBD1 (5 bases). CDR3 length: 17 amino acids. In germline, CDR1 is SEHNR, CDR2 FQNEAQ (reference sequence). V was clipped by 1 base and J by 2 bases, with 12 bases between them. The CDR3 reads CASSLGGKDPYNSPLHF. The CDR3 bases are TGTGCCAGCAGCTTAGGGGGGAAAGACCCCTATAATTCACCCCTCCACTTT.

The chain employs TRBV7-2 and TRBJ1-2, with unresolved D. V was clipped by 5 bases and J by 7 bases, with 17 bases between them. The CDR3 sequence is 14 residues long. Per germline, CDR1 SGHTA and CDR2 FQGNSA. In DNA form, the CDR3 reads TGTGCCAGCAGCCCCGACACCCAAAAGATTGGCTACACCTTC. As protein: CASSPDTQKIGYTF. Together with reference TRBV7-2 and TRBJ1-2, the CDR3 gives the full variable domain: GAGVSQSPSNKVTEKGKDVELRCDPISGHTALYWYRQSLGQGLEFLIYFQGNSAPDKSGLPSDRFSAERTGGSVSTLTIQRTQQEDSAVYLCASSPDTQKIGYTFGSGTRLTVV.

This clonotype has a handful of counts. The chain links TRBV28 to TRBJ2-5; TRBD1 matches at 7 bases. CDR1 and CDR2 from the germline V gene are MDHEN and SYDVKM. The CDR3 sequence is 14 residues long. V lost 0 bases and J lost 2; bases outside the gene matches: 0. CDR3 in amino acids: CASSLWGQQETQYF. CDR3 nucleotides: TGTGCCAGCAGTTTATGGGGACAGCAAGAGACCCAGTACTTC.

The genes are TRBV7-2 and TRBJ1-2, with TRBD1 as a possible D gene (6 bases). Trimming stripped 7 bases from V and 5 bases from J, with 14 bases between. This CDR3 is built from 13 residues. CDR1 is SGHTA, CDR2 FQGNSA, per germline. CDR3 nucleotides: TGTGCCAGCACCAGGGGCGGGGTTTATGGCTACACCTTC. Its protein product is CASTRGGVYGYTF.

This chain links TRBV7-8 with TRBJ1-2; 8 bases agree with TRBD1. Germline-derived CDR1 and CDR2 are SGHVS and FQNEAQ. This CDR3 has 13 residues. V lost 5 bases and J lost 8; bases outside the gene matches: 7. The CDR3: CASSRTGSRGYTF. The CDR3 DNA sequence: TGTGCCAGCAGCCGGACAGGGTCCAGGGGCTACACCTTC.

The chain employs TRBV7-2 and TRBJ1-2; D uncertain. With 1 base removed from V and 4 bases from J, the gap between germline ends came to 10 bases. CDR3 length: 14 amino acids. Germline lookup yields CDR1 SGHTA and CDR2 FQGNSA. The CDR3 DNA follows: TGTGCCAGCAGCTTAGGGTCCCACAGCTATGGCTACACCTTC. This encodes CASSLGSHSYGYTF.

This clonotype was observed a handful of times. The chain recombines TRBV28 with TRBJ2-1; 7 nucleotides align to TRBD2. CDR1 is MDHEN and CDR2 is SYDVKM in the germline V gene. V lost 3 bases to trimming and J lost 0 bases; unmatched junction nucleotides: 8. The CDR3 covers 17 residues. The CDR3 DNA is TGTGCCAGCAGTTTCGGGCTAGCGGTAAGCTCCTACAATGAGCAGTTCTTC. Protein product: CASSFGLAVSSYNEQFF.

The J gene is TRBJ2-7, the V gene TRBV10-3; 9 positions match TRBD1. This CDR3 contains 14 residues. Looked up from germline, CDR1 is ENHRY and CDR2 is SYGVKD. The V segment lost 4 bases and the J segment 0 bases; nucleotides outside the gene matches: 1. The DNA of the CDR3 is TGTGCCATCAGTGGGGACAGGGCCTCCTACGAGCAGTACTTC. Its protein is CAISGDRASYEQYF.

Many counts were recorded for this clonotype. The chain joins TRBV6-2 or TRBV6-3 to TRBJ1-3, with D tentatively TRBD1 (5 bases). Per germline, CDR1 MNHEY and CDR2 SVGEGT. V was cut by 6 bases and J by 0 bases, with 9 bases left in between. The CDR3 sequence is 14 residues long. CDR3 region: CASSRGTSGNTIYF. CDR3 nucleotides: TGTGCCAGCAGCCGTGGGACCTCTGGAAACACCATATATTTT.

This clonotype showed up many times. V and J are TRBV4-3 and TRBJ1-2; D remains unclear. The CDR3 runs 13 residues. V gave up 4 bases and J gave up 6 bases, with 12 bases separating them. Per the germline V gene, CDR1 is LGHNA and CDR2 is YSLEER. Here the CDR3 DNA reads TGCGCCAGCAGCCCTAGCGGAGAAGATGGCTACACCTTC. Protein sequence: CASSPSGEDGYTF.

This clonotype was seen many times. The chain has TRBV7-2 and TRBJ1-6, with D possibly TRBD1 on 6 matching bases. CDR1 is SGHTA, CDR2 FQGNSA, per germline. Trimming shortened V by 2 bases and J by 10 bases, and 12 bases separated the two germline ends. The CDR3 runs to 14 residues. Here the CDR3 reads CASSLRAGESPLHF. CDR3 nucleotide sequence: TGTGCCAGCAGCTTAAGGGCAGGGGAATCACCCCTCCACTTT.

The genes are TRBV27 and TRBJ2-7, with D uncertain. The CDR3 runs to 15 residues. CDR1 MNHEY and CDR2 SMNVEV come from the germline V gene (reference sequence). V was shortened by 2 bases and J by 9 bases, with 20 bases between the two germline ends. CDR3: CASSLVPSPAGGQYF. The CDR3 nucleotides read TGTGCCAGCAGTTTAGTACCGAGCCCCGCAGGCGGGCAGTACTTC.

The chain has TRBV4-1 and TRBJ2-3; TRBD1 is a possible D gene (6 bases). Per germline, CDR1 MGHRA and CDR2 YSYEKL. This CDR3 is 18 amino acids long. Trimming took off 3 bases at V and 2 bases at J, with 21 bases between the two ends. In DNA, the CDR3 is TGCGCCAGCAGCCAGGGGGCCGGTGAATGGGTCCCCACAGATACGCAGTATTTT. Translation: CASSQGAGEWVPTDTQYF.

The V and J genes are TRBV6-5 and TRBJ2-4; 7 nucleotides agree with TRBD1. Germline trimming cut 6 bases from V and 3 bases from J; bases unmatched to any gene: 5. Germline loops: CDR1 MNHEY, CDR2 SVGAGI. The CDR3 extends over 14 amino acids. CDR3 loop: CASSPTGDKNIQYF. The CDR3 region has the DNA TGTGCCAGCAGCCCTACAGGGGACAAAAACATTCAGTACTTC.